This is a list of T cell receptor beta chains from one sample in a study of T-cell reconstitution after alpha-beta-depleted transplantation in children. TCRdb re-called the PCR reads through MiXCR, storing one row per CDR3 protein. The sample lists about 340,000 distinct CDR3 sequences; about a tenth were seen once. The material sequenced was PBMCs from the stem cell graft donor, taken from the stem cell graft. Every receptor here comes from a human donor who donated a stem cell graft to a child with acute lymphoblastic leukemia. The CDR3 runs from the conserved cysteine through the conserved F or W. D genes are given only for firm matches. A row's size may be missing; if present it is once, few, many or a size class.

abundance	v_gene	j_gene	len	d_gene	CDR3nt	CDR3aa
few	TRBV30	TRBJ1-6	15	NA	TGTGCCTGGAGCCCCGGACATGTAGAATCTTCACCCCTCCACTTT	CAWSPGHVESSPLHF
few	TRBV5-1	TRBJ2-5	16	TRBD2	TGCGCCAGCAGCGCAACTAGCGGGACCCTCCAAGAGACCCAGTACTTC	CASSATSGTLQETQYF
NA	TRBV5-1	TRBJ2-7	15	NA	TGCGCCAGCAGTCCCCACAGGGCACGAGACTACGAGCAGTACTTC	CASSPHRARDYEQYF
many	TRBV20-1	TRBJ1-1	14	NA	TGCAGTGCTAGAGTCGGGGGGACTAACACTGAAGCTTTCTTT	CSARVGGTNTEAFF
few	TRBV5-1	TRBJ2-7	13	TRBD1	TGCGCCAGCAGCCTTGGACAGGTCTACGAGCAGTACTTC	CASSLGQVYEQYF
NA	TRBV20-1	TRBJ1-5	19	NA	TGCAGCGTCTGCGGCCTTTCTCGGGGCTCGTATAGGAGCAATCAGCCCCAGCATTTT	CSVCGLSRGSYRSNQPQHF
few	TRBV5-1	TRBJ2-2	16	NA	TGCGCCAGCAGCAAGGACGGGGGTCTTGGGACCGGGGAGCTGTTTTTT	CASSKDGGLGTGELFF
many	TRBV28	TRBJ1-1	15	TRBD1	TGTGCCAGCAGTTTCCGGTCCAGGGGGCACACTGAAGCTTTCTTT	CASSFRSRGHTEAFF
few	TRBV10-2	TRBJ2-3	15	NA	TGCGCCAGCAGTGATGGTAGCCCTCTGGGGGATACGCAGTATTTT	CASSDGSPLGDTQYF
few	TRBV15	TRBJ1-1	13	NA	TGTGCCACCAGCAGAACCGGGAACACTGAAGCTTTCTTT	CATSRTGNTEAFF
few	TRBV7-8	TRBJ2-3	16	NA	TGTGCCAGCAGCAGACCGCCAGGGAGTCGCACAGATACGCAGTATTTT	CASSRPPGSRTDTQYF
few	TRBV4-1	TRBJ1-6	17	NA	TGCGCCAGCAGCCGACAGGTGACTGGCCTAAGCAATTCACCCCTCCACTTT	CASSRQVTGLSNSPLHF
many	TRBV4-3	TRBJ2-3	13	NA	TGCGCCAGCAGCCAAGTACGTGGGAATACGCAGTATTTT	CASSQVRGNTQYF
many	TRBV27	TRBJ2-7	17	TRBD1	TGTGCCAGCAGTTTAGTACCGACAGGGGGCCGCTCCTACGAGCAGTACTTC	CASSLVPTGGRSYEQYF
NA	TRBV5-1	TRBJ2-7	14	TRBD2	TGCGCCAGCAGGGCGACAGCGGGAGGGTCTCTGCAGTACTTC	CASRATAGGSLQYF
NA	TRBV6-1	TRBJ1-1	14	NA	TGTGCCAGCATCAGAGGTACGGCGAACTCTGAAGCTTTCTTT	CASIRGTANSEAFF
few	TRBV6-2/TRBV6-3	TRBJ1-4	15	TRBD1	TGTGCCAGCAGCTTCCGGGGGACAGGGGATGAAAAACTGTTTTTT	CASSFRGTGDEKLFF
few	TRBV27	TRBJ2-6	16	NA	TGTGCCAGCACCCTACAGGGTCCCTCTGGGGCCAACGTCCTGACTTTC	CASTLQGPSGANVLTF
NA	TRBV7-3	TRBJ2-7	16	TRBD2	TGTGCCAGCAGCTTAAGCCTAGCGGGAGTTCAGAACGAGCAGTACTTC	CASSLSLAGVQNEQYF
few	TRBV6-5	TRBJ1-3	15	TRBD1	TGTGCCAGCAGTTCGCGGACAGGGGAAGGAAACACCATATATTTT	CASSSRTGEGNTIYF
many	TRBV5-6	TRBJ2-6	17	NA	TGTGCCAGCATCCCCACGGGCAGGGCGGCCGGGGCCAACGTCCTGACTTTC	CASIPTGRAAGANVLTF